These 31 T cell receptor beta chains came from one sample sequenced in a study of shared T cell receptors in the human thymus. TCRdb's table, derived via immunoSEQ multiplex PCR, lists solely in-frame clones and lacks some. Of about 380,000 clones listed, 95% are singletons. Sequenced: thymocytes. Receptor source: a human donor.

This chain uses TRBV29-1 with TRBJ1-2, with D possibly being TRBD1 (5 bases). The CDR3 spans 11 residues. Per the germline V gene, CDR1 is SQVTM and CDR2 is ANQGSEA. As DNA, the CDR3 is TGCACCGTCAAGGGGACCTATGGCTACACCTTC. Protein: CTVKGTYGYTF.

The CDR3 region is CASSSTTGGQPQHF. CDR3 bases: TGTGCCAGCAGCTCCACGACAGGGGGTCAGCCCCAGCATTTT. This rearrangement joins TRBV7-8 to TRBJ1-5; 9 positions match TRBD1. From germline, CDR1 is SGHVS and CDR2 FQNEAQ. V dropped 4 bases and J dropped 6; count of bases not matched to a gene: 4. CDR3 length: 14 amino acids.

The rearrangement links TRBV27 to TRBJ1-2; D possibly corresponds to TRBD1 (5 bases). CDR1 is MNHEY and CDR2 is SMNVEV in the germline V gene (reference sequence). This CDR3 is 13 amino acids long. Trimming took off 6 bases at V and 1 base at J, with 9 bases between the two ends. CDR3 in DNA: TGTGCCAGCAGGGGGGACGTTAACTATGGCTACACCTTC. It is translated as CASRGDVNYGYTF.

The V call is TRBV25-1, the J call TRBJ1-1, with 7 bases lining up with TRBD1. The CDR3 length is 15 residues. The germline gives CDR1 MGHDK, CDR2 SYGVNS. The V and J ends lost 3 bases and 5 bases, in that order; junction bases with no gene match: 9. CDR3 coding DNA: TGTGCCAGCAGTGAGGAAGACAGGGCTGGGACTGAAGCTTTCTTT. Protein: CASSEEDRAGTEAFF.

CDR3 loop: CAWRRLAGNDEQFF. The CDR3 DNA sequence: TGTGCCTGGAGGAGACTAGCGGGAAACGATGAGCAGTTCTTC. The gene calls are TRBV30 and TRBJ2-1; TRBD2 matches 11 bases. CDR3 length equals 14 residues. Germline values: CDR1 GTSNPN, CDR2 SVGIG (reference sequence). V shed 3 bases and J 8 bases; nucleotides not matched to a gene: 6.

The genes are TRBV29-1 and TRBJ1-5, with D perhaps TRBD1 (5 bases). This CDR3 contains 12 residues. The V end was cut by 2 bases, the J end by 11 bases, with 13 bases between. Germline loops: CDR1 SQVTM, CDR2 ANQGSEA. CDR3 region: CSVENGGGTQHF. The CDR3 DNA sequence: TGCAGCGTTGAAAACGGGGGGGGGACCCAGCATTTT.

The chain carries TRBV25-1 and TRBJ2-2; D gene uncertain. Germline V gives CDR1 MGHDK, CDR2 SYGVNS. Trimming cost V 0 bases and J 5 bases, with 7 bases left between them. The CDR3 spans 14 residues. CDR3 residues: CASSEYGETGELFF. CDR3 nucleotides: TGTGCCAGCAGTGAATATGGGGAAACCGGGGAGCTGTTTTTT.

The chain links TRBV25-1 to TRBJ1-2; TRBD1 might be the D (5 bases). CDR1 and CDR2 from the germline V gene are MGHDK and SYGVNS. Trimming removed 10 bases at V and 6 bases at J, with 21 bases between. The length of the CDR3 is 14 residues. In DNA form, the CDR3 reads TGTGCCACCCAACTATCAGGGACGTGGCATGGCTACACCTTC. Residues: CATQLSGTWHGYTF.

J is TRBJ1-1 and V is TRBV5-1, with TRBD1 matching over 9 bases. The germline CDR1 and CDR2 sequences are SGHRS and YFSETQ. With 5 bases clipped from V and 0 bases from J, the junction kept 14 bases outside the gene matches. CDR3 length: 18 amino acids. The CDR3 sequence is CASRHDSHRGPMNTEAFF. Written as DNA, the CDR3 is TGCGCCAGCAGACACGACTCCCACAGGGGGCCCATGAACACTGAAGCTTTCTTT.

The genes are TRBV27 and TRBJ2-3; 10 bases are shared with TRBD2. Unmatched junction bases numbered 16, after V lost 4 bases and J lost 0 bases. The CDR3 has 20 amino acids. Germline CDR1 MNHEY, CDR2 SMNVEV (reference sequence). The CDR3 DNA sequence: TGTGCCAGCAGTTCCCGACTAGCGGGCCGAGGGCCACTAAGCACAGATACGCAGTATTTT. It yields the protein CASSSRLAGRGPLSTDTQYF.

The rearrangement joins TRBV11-2 to TRBJ2-7; D not certain. CDR3 length: 11 amino acids. The V end was cut by 1 base, the J end by 7 bases, with 5 bases between. Germline V lookup: CDR1 SGHAT, CDR2 FQNNGV. The DNA for the CDR3 is TGTGCCAGCAGCTTAGCGAGGGAGCAGTACTTC. It specifies CASSLAREQYF.

The V call is TRBV6-6, the J call TRBJ2-3, with D perhaps TRBD2 (5 bases). The CDR3 is made up of 14 amino acids. The germline V gene encodes CDR1 MNHNY and CDR2 SVGAGI (reference sequence). V lost 2 bases, J lost 2 bases, and 8 bases lay in between. In DNA form, the CDR3 reads TGTGCCAGCAGTTACATGAGGGACACAGATACGCAGTATTTT. Encoded protein: CASSYMRDTDTQYF.

This chain connects TRBV7-2 to TRBJ2-3; D might be TRBD2 (5 bases). Germline values: CDR1 SGHTA, CDR2 FQGNSA. The CDR3 covers 13 residues. Between the trimmed V and J ends, which lost 5 bases and 0 bases, there was a span of 6 bases. CDR3 coding DNA: TGTGCCAGCAGCCGGGATAGCACAGATACGCAGTATTTT. It specifies CASSRDSTDTQYF. The whole variable domain, remainder taken from reference TRBV7-2 and TRBJ2-3, is GAGVSQSPSNKVTEKGKDVELRCDPISGHTALYWYRQSLGQGLEFLIYFQGNSAPDKSGLPSDRFSAERTGGSVSTLTIQRTQQEDSAVYLCASSRDSTDTQYFGPGTRLTVL.

The chain uses TRBV4-1 and TRBJ2-7; no definite D call. V lost 5 bases and J 3 bases, leaving 8 bases between the germline ends. CDR3 length: 12 residues. Germline loops: CDR1 MGHRA, CDR2 YSYEKL. The CDR3 sequence: CASSAENYEQYF. As DNA, the CDR3 is TGCGCCAGCAGCGCCGAGAACTACGAGCAGTACTTC.

V and J are TRBV6-6 and TRBJ2-1; D is undetermined. Per germline, CDR1 MNHNY and CDR2 SVGAGI (reference sequence). This CDR3 has 10 residues. With 6 bases removed from V and 15 bases from J, the gap between germline ends came to 12 bases. CDR3 loop: CASRHPQRFF. The CDR3 DNA reads as TGTGCCAGCAGACACCCTCAGAGGTTCTTC.

The chain couples TRBV5-1 to TRBJ2-1, with 7 nucleotides matching TRBD2. CDR3 length equals 15 residues. CDR1 is SGHRS, CDR2 YFSETQ, per germline. The V and J ends lost 3 bases and 1 base, in that order; junction bases with no gene match: 4. In DNA form, the CDR3 reads TGCGCCAGCAGCTCGGACGGGGGGTCCTACAATGAGCAGTTCTTC. Translated: CASSSDGGSYNEQFF. The full variable domain, rest sourced from reference TRBV5-1 and TRBJ2-1, is KAGVTQTPRYLIKTRGQQVTLSCSPISGHRSVSWYQQTPGQGLQFLFEYFSETQRNKGNFPGRFSGRQFSNSRSEMNVSTLELGDSALYLCASSSDGGSYNEQFFGPGTRLTVL.

This chain uses TRBV5-1 with TRBJ2-3, with D tentatively TRBD1 (6 bases). Germline CDR1 and CDR2: SGHRS and YFSETQ. CDR3 length: 14 residues. V lost 3 bases, J lost 0 bases, and 8 bases lay in between. CDR3: CASSSQGSTDTQYF. Here the CDR3 DNA reads TGCGCCAGCAGCTCACAGGGTAGCACAGATACGCAGTATTTT. Variable domain in full (rest from reference TRBV5-1 and TRBJ2-3): KAGVTQTPRYLIKTRGQQVTLSCSPISGHRSVSWYQQTPGQGLQFLFEYFSETQRNKGNFPGRFSGRQFSNSRSEMNVSTLELGDSALYLCASSSQGSTDTQYFGPGTRLTVL.

The chain has TRBV6-1 and TRBJ2-1, with 12 positions matching TRBD2. The CDR3 totals 15 residues. Trimming took 7 bases from V and 3 from J; bases not matched to a gene: 4. Germline V CDR1 and CDR2: MNHNS, SASEGT. For the CDR3, the DNA is TGTGCCAGCACCTTGACTAGCGGGAGCTACAATGAGCAGTTCTTC. It encodes CASTLTSGSYNEQFF.

This rearrangement joins TRBV4-1 to TRBJ1-1; no clear D gene. CDR3 length: 14 amino acids. The ends were cut back, 2 bases at V and 1 base at J, with 8 bases in the middle. Looked up from germline, CDR1 is MGHRA and CDR2 is YSYEKL. CDR3 sequence reads: CASSQSLGNTEAFF. The CDR3 coding sequence is TGCGCCAGCAGCCAATCTTTGGGGAACACTGAAGCTTTCTTT.

The V gene is TRBV7-2, the J gene TRBJ2-7; possible D gene TRBD1, 6 bases. Per germline, CDR1 SGHTA and CDR2 FQGNSA. CDR3 length: 14 amino acids. V was shortened by 3 bases and J by 8 bases, with 17 bases between the two germline ends. CDR3 sequence reads: CASSFKGQPGKQYF. The DNA for the CDR3 is TGTGCCAGCAGCTTTAAAGGACAGCCGGGTAAGCAGTACTTC. The full variable domain, in which reference TRBV7-2 and TRBJ2-7 provide the parts outside the CDR3, is GAGVSQSPSNKVTEKGKDVELRCDPISGHTALYWYRQSLGQGLEFLIYFQGNSAPDKSGLPSDRFSAERTGGSVSTLTIQRTQQEDSAVYLCASSFKGQPGKQYFGPGTRLTVT.

The chain employs TRBV28 and TRBJ2-1, with D unclear. Germline V lookup: CDR1 MDHEN, CDR2 SYDVKM. The CDR3 loop spans 12 amino acids. With 6 bases removed from V and 9 bases from J, the gap between germline ends came to 12 bases. CDR3 DNA sequence: TGTGCCAGCAGCCAATTAGATCCTGAGCAGTTCTTC. Its translation is CASSQLDPEQFF.

V is TRBV7-2 and J is TRBJ2-1; 7 bases match TRBD2. V lost 4 bases, J lost 0 bases, and 3 bases stayed unmatched. This CDR3 spans 15 amino acids. CDR1 is SGHTA and CDR2 is FQGNSA in the germline V gene. In DNA, the CDR3 is TGTGCCAGCAGCTGGTGGGAGGGCTCCTACAATGAGCAGTTCTTC. Protein sequence: CASSWWEGSYNEQFF.

The table lists this clone with a few counts. The rearrangement uses TRBV4-3 and TRBJ1-5; D is unclear. Germline CDR1 is LGHNA and CDR2 is YSLEER. V was pared by 0 bases and J by 1 base, with 16 bases between. The CDR3 spans 18 residues. The CDR3 loop reads CASSQDWAGRRSNQPQHF. Written as DNA, the CDR3 is TGCGCCAGCAGCCAAGATTGGGCCGGGCGGAGAAGCAATCAGCCCCAGCATTTT.

The chain recombines TRBV9 with TRBJ2-1; the D is unclear. This CDR3 is 13 amino acids long. Germline CDR1 reads SGDLS; CDR2 reads YYNGEE. Trimming pared 0 bases from V and 8 bases from J, leaving 9 bases between. The CDR3 loop reads CASSVAPSDEQFF. CDR3 nucleotides: TGTGCCAGCAGCGTAGCCCCCTCGGATGAGCAGTTCTTC.

The rearrangement links TRBV30 to TRBJ2-7; D is undetermined. Germline V lookup: CDR1 GTSNPN, CDR2 SVGIG (reference sequence). V was shortened by 0 bases and J by 3 bases, with 18 bases between the two germline ends. The CDR3 is made up of 16 amino acids. This chain's CDR3 is CAWSVEVPSAYYEQYF. CDR3 bases: TGTGCCTGGAGTGTAGAGGTTCCTTCCGCCTACTACGAGCAGTACTTC.

The V call is TRBV6-4, the J call TRBJ2-5; TRBD1 or TRBD2 may be the D gene (5 bases each). V gave up 8 bases and J gave up 5 bases, with 15 bases separating them. The germline V gene encodes CDR1 MRHNA and CDR2 SNTAGT. This CDR3 has 13 residues. The CDR3 bases are TGTGCCAGCGAAACGGGATCAGGGGAGACCCAGTACTTC. It specifies CASETGSGETQYF.

J is TRBJ1-1 and V is TRBV6-5; D is undetermined. Germline CDR1 reads MNHEY; CDR2 reads SVGAGI. V dropped 5 bases and J dropped 1 base, with 8 bases sitting between them. The CDR3 is 13 residues long. The CDR3 nucleotides read TGTGCCAGCAGTATCATCCCGAACACTGAAGCTTTCTTT. As protein: CASSIIPNTEAFF.

V gene TRBV27 combines with J gene TRBJ1-2; D not certain. V shed 5 bases and J shed 2 bases, with 6 bases lying between them. This CDR3 has 12 residues. CDR1 and CDR2 (germline): MNHEY, SMNVEV (reference sequence). CDR3 residues: CASSPPNYGYTF. In nucleotides, the CDR3 is TGTGCCAGCAGTCCTCCAAACTATGGCTACACCTTC.

The rearrangement uses TRBV11-2 and TRBJ2-3; D perhaps matches TRBD2 (5 bases). CDR3 length equals 16 residues. V was trimmed by 2 bases and J by 0 bases, leaving 12 bases between them. Germline V gene lookup returns CDR1 SGHAT and CDR2 FQNNGV. CDR3 region: CASSLSWTVSTDTQYF. The CDR3 DNA reads TGTGCCAGCAGCTTAAGCTGGACTGTAAGCACAGATACGCAGTATTTT.

This clone was seen once. V and J are TRBV6-4 and TRBJ1-4; TRBD1 matches 8 bases. CDR1 is MRHNA and CDR2 is SNTAGT in the germline V gene. Losses at the gene ends were 4 bases for V and 3 bases for J; bases not matched to a gene: 4. The CDR3 totals 15 residues. CDR3 DNA sequence: TGTGCCAGCAGTGTCGGGGACAGGCCTAATGAAAAACTGTTTTTT. This sequence encodes CASSVGDRPNEKLFF.

The V and J genes are TRBV10-1 and TRBJ2-5, with D maybe TRBD1 (5 bases). Germline lookup yields CDR1 WNHNN and CDR2 SYGVQD (reference sequence). V lost 6 bases to trimming and J lost 3 bases, with 11 bases between them. The CDR3 spans 13 residues. CDR3 sequence reads: CASSTTGEETQYF. CDR3 bases: TGCGCCAGCAGCACCACAGGTGAAGAGACCCAGTACTTC.